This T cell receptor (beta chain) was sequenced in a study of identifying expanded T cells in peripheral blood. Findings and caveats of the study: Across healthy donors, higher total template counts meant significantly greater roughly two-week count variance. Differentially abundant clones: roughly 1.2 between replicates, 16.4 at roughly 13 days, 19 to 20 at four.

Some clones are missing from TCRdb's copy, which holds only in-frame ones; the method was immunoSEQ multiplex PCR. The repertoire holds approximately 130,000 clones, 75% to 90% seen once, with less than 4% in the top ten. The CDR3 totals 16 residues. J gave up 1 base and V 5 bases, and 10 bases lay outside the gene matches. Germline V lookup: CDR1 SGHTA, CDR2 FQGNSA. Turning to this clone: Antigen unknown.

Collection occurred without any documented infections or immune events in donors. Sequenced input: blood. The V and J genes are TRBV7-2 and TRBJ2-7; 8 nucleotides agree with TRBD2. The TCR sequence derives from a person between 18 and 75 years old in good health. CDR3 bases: TGTGCCAGCAGCCTACCTGGACTAGCAGAATCCTACGAGCAGTACTTC. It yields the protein CASSLPGLAESYEQYF.